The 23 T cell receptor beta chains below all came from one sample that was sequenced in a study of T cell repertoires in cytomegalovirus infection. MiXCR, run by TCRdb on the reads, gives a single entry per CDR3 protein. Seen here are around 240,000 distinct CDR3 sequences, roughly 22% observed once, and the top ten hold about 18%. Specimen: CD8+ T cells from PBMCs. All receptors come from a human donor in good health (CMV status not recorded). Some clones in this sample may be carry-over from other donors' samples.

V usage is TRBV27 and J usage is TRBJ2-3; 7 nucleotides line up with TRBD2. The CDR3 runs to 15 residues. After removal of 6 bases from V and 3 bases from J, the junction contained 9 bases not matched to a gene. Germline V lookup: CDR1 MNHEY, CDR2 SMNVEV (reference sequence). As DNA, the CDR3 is TGTGCCAGCAGAACCACTTGGGGGGGGACAGATACGCAGTATTTT. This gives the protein CASRTTWGGTDTQYF.

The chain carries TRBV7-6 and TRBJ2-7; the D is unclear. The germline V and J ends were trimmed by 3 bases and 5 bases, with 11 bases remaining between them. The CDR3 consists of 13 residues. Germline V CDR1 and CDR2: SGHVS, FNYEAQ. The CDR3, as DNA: TGTGCCAGCAGCTTGGGTCGTCGGGACGAGCAGTACTTC. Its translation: CASSLGRRDEQYF.

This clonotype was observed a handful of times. The CDR3 DNA reads as TGTGCCAGCAGCAATGACCGGGACGAGACCACAGATACGCAGTATTTT. Amino acid sequence: CASSNDRDETTDTQYF. The chain recombines TRBV7-8 with TRBJ2-3; D could derive from TRBD1 or TRBD2 (5 bases each). Germline-derived CDR1 and CDR2 are SGHVS and FQNEAQ. This CDR3 spans 16 amino acids. Trimming cost V 5 bases and J 2 bases, with 17 bases left between them.

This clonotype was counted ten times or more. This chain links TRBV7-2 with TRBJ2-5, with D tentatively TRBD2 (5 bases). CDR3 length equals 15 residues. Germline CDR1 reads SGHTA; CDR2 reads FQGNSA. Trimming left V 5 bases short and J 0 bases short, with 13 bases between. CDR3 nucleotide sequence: TGTGCCAGCAGCCTGCGCGGGTTCAACCAAGAGACCCAGTACTTC. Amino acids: CASSLRGFNQETQYF.

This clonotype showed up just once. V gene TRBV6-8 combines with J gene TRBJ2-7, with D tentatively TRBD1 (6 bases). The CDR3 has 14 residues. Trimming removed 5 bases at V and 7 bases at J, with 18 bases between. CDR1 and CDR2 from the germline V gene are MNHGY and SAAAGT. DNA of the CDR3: TGTGCCAGCAGTCCTCCGGGACACCCCTGGGAGCAGTACTTC. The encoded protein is CASSPPGHPWEQYF.

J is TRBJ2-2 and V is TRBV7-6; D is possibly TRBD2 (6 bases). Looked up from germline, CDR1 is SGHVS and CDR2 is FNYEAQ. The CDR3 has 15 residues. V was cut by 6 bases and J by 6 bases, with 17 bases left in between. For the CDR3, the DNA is TGTGCCAGCAGGGGCCGGGACTGGGAGCCCGGGGAGCTGTTTTTT. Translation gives CASRGRDWEPGELFF.

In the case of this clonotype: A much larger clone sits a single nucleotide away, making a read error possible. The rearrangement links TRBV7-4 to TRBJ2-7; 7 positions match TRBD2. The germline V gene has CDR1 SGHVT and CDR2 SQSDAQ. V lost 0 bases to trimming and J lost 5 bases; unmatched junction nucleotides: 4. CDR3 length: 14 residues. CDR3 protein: CASSLAEGGHEQYF. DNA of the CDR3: TGTGCCAGCAGCTTAGCGGAGGGAGGGCACGAGCAGTACTTC.

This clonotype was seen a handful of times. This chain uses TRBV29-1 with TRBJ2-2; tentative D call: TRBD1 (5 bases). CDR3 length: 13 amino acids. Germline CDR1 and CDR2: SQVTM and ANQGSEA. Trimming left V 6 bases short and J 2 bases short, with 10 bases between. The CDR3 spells CSVRQLNTGELFF. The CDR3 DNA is TGCAGCGTACGACAGCTAAACACCGGGGAGCTGTTTTTT.

CDR3 coding DNA: TGTGCCAGCAGGGCGTGGGCTGGCAGCTCCTACAATGAGCAGTTCTTC. This codes for CASRAWAGSSYNEQFF. The V and J genes are TRBV27 and TRBJ2-1, with D hard to call. This CDR3 is 16 amino acids long. In germline, CDR1 is MNHEY, CDR2 SMNVEV (reference sequence). V lost 6 bases and J 0 bases, leaving 15 bases between the germline ends.

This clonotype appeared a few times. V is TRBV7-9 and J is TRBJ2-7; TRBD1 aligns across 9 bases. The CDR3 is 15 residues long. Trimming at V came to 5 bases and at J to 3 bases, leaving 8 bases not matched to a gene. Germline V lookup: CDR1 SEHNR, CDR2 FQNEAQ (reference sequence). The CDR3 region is CASSPPGTGHYEQYF. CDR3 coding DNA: TGTGCCAGCAGCCCCCCCGGGACAGGGCACTACGAGCAGTACTTC.

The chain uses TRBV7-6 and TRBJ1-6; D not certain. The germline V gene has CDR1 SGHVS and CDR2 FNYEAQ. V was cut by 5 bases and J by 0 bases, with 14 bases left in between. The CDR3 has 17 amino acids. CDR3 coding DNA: TGTGCCAGCAGCCCGTGGGCCCTTAGCTCCTATAATTCACCCCTCCACTTT. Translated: CASSPWALSSYNSPLHF.

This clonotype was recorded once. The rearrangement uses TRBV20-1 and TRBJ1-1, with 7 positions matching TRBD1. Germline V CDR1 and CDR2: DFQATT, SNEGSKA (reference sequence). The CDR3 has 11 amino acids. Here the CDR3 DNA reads TGCAGGGTGACAGGGATCACTGAAGCTTTCTTT. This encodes CRVTGITEAFF.

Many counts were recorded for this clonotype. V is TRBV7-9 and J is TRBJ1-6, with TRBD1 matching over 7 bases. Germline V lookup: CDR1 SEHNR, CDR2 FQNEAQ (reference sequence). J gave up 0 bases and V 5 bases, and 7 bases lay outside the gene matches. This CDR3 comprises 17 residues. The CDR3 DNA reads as TGTGCCAGCAGCCCAACGGACAGGAGCTCCTATAATTCACCCCTCCACTTT. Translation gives CASSPTDRSSYNSPLHF.

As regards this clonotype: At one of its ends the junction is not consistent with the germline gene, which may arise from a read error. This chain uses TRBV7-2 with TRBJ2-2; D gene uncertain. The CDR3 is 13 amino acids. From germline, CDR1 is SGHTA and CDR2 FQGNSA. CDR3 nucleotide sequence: TGTGCCAGCAGCCTAGTGAACACCGAGGAGCTGTTTTTT. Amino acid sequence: CASSLVNTEELFF.

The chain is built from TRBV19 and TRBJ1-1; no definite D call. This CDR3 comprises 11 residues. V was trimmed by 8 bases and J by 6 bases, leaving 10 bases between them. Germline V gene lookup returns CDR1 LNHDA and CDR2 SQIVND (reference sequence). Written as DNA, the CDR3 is TGTGCCAGTGGGCAGGAGGCTGAAGCTTTCTTT. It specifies CASGQEAEAFF.

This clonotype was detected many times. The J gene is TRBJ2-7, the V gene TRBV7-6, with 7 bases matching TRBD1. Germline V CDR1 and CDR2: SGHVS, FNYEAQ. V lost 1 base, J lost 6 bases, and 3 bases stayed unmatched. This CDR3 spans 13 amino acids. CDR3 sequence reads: CASSLGQGVEQYF. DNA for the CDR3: TGTGCCAGCAGCTTAGGACAGGGCGTCGAGCAGTACTTC.

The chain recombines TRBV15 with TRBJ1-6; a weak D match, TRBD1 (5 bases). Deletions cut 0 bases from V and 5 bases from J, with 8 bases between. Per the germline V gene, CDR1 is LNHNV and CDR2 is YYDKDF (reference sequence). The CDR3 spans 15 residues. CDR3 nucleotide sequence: TGTGCCACCAGCAGAGACAGGGCTGATAATTCACCCCTCCACTTT. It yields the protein CATSRDRADNSPLHF.

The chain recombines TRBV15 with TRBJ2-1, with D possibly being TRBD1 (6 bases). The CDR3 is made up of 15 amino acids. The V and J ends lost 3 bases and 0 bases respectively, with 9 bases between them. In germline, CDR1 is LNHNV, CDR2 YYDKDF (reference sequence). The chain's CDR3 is CATSSGQSSYNEQFF. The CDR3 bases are TGTGCCACCAGCAGCGGACAGAGCTCCTACAATGAGCAGTTCTTC.

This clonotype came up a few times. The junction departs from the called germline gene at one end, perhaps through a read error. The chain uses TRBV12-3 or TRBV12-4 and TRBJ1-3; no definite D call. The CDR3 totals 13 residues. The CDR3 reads CASTPQINGEEGF. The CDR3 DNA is TGTGCCAGCACCCCTCAAATCAACGGGGAAGAAGGTTTT.

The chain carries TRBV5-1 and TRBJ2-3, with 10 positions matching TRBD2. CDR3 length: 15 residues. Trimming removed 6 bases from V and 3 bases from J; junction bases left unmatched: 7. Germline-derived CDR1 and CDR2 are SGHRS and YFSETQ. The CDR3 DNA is TGCGCCAGCACCACCGAGGGACTAGCGACAGATACGCAGTATTTT. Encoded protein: CASTTEGLATDTQYF.

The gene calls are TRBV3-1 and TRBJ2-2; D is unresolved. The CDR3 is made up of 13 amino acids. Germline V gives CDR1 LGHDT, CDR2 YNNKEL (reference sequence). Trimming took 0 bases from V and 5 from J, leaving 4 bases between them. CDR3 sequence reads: CASSQDATGELFF. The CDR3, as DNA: TGTGCCAGCAGCCAAGATGCTACCGGGGAGCTGTTTTTT.

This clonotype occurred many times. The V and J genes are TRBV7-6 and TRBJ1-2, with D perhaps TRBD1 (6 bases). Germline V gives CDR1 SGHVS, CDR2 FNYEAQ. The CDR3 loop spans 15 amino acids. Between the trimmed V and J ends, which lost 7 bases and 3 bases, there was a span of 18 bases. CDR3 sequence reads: CASNPGAGAHYGYTF. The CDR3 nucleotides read TGTGCCAGCAACCCCGGGGCGGGGGCTCACTATGGCTACACCTTC.

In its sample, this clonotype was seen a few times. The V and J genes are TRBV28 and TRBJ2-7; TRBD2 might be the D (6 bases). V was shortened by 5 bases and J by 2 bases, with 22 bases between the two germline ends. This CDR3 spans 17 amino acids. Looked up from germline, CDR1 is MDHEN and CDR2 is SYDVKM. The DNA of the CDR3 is TGTGCCAGCAGTCCCACCGTGGGGGGACTGAGTACCTACGAGCAGTACTTC. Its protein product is CASSPTVGGLSTYEQYF.